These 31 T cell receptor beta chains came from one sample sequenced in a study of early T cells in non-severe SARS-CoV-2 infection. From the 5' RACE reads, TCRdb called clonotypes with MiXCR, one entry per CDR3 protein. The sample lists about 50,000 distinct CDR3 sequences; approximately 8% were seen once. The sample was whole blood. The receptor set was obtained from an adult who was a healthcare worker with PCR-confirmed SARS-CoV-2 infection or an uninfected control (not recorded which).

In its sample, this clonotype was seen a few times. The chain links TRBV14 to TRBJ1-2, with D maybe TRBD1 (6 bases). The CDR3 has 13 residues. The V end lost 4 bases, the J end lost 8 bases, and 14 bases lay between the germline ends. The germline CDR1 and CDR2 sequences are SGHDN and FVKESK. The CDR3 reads CASSPTRGGGYTF. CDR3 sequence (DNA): TGTGCCAGCAGCCCGACGAGGGGGGGCGGCTACACCTTC.

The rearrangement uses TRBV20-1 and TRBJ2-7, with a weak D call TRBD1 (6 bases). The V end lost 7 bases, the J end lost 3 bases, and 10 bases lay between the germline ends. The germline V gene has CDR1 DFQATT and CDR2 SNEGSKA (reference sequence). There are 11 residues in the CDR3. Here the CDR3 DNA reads TGCAGTGGGGGACAACTCTACGAGCAGTACTTC. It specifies CSGGQLYEQYF.

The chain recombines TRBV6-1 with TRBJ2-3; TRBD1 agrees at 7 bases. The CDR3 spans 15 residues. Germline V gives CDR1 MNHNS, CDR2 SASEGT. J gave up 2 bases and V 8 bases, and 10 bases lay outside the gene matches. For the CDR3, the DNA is TGTGCCAGCTCCTCGACAGGGTCGGTCACAGATACGCAGTATTTT. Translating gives CASSSTGSVTDTQYF.

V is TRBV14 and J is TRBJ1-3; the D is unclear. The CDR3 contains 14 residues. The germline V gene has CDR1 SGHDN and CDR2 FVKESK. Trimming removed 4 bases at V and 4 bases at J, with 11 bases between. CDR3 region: CASSPPGFGNTIYF. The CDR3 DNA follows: TGTGCCAGCAGCCCCCCTGGGTTCGGAAACACCATATATTTT.

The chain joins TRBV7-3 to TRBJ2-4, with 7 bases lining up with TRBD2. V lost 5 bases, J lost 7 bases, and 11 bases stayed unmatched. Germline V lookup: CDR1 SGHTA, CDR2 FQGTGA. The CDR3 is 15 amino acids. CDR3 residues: CASSTTAGPENIQYF. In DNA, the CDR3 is TGTGCCAGCAGCACGACAGCGGGACCCGAGAACATTCAGTACTTC.

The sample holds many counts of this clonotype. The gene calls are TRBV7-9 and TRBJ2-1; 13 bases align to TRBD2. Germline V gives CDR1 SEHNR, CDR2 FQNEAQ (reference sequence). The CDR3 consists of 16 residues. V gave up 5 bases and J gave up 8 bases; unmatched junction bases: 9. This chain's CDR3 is CASSPGLAGAEDEQFF. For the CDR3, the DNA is TGTGCCAGCAGCCCTGGACTAGCGGGAGCTGAGGATGAGCAGTTCTTC.

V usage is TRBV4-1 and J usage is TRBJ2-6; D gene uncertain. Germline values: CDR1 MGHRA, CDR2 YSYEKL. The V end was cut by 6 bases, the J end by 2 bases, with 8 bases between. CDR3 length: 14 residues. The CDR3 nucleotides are TGCGCCAGCAGTTCGTCAGCTGGGGCCAACGTCCTGACTTTC. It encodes CASSSSAGANVLTF.

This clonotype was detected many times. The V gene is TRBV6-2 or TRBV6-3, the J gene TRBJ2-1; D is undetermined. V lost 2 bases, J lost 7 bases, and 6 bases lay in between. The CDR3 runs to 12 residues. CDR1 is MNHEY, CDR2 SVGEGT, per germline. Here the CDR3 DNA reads TGTGCCAGCAGTTACCTAGGGAATGAGCAGTTCTTC. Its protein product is CASSYLGNEQFF.

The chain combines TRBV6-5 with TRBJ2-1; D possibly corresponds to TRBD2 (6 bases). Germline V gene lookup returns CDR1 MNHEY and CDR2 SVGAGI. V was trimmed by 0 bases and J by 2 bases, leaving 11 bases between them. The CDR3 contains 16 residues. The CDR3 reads CASSYSEGPAYNEQFF. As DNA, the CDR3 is TGTGCCAGCAGTTACTCGGAGGGACCGGCCTACAATGAGCAGTTCTTC.

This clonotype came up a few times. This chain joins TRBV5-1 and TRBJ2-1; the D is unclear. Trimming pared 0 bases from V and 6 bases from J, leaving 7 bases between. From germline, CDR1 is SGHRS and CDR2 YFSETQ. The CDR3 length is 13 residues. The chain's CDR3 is CASSLELSNEQFF. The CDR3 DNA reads TGCGCCAGCAGCTTGGAACTTTCCAATGAGCAGTTCTTC.

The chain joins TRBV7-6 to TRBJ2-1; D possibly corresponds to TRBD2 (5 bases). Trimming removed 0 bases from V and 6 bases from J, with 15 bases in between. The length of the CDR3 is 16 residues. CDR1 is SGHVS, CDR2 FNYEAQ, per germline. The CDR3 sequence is CASSLAPGSPSNEQFF. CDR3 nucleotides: TGTGCCAGCAGCTTAGCGCCGGGGTCACCCAGCAATGAGCAGTTCTTC.

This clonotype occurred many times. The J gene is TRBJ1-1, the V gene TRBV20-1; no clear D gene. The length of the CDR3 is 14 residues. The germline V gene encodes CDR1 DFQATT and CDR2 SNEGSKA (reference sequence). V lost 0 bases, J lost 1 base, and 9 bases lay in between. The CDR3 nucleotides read TGCAGTGCTAGAGAGGGTCACCAGAACACTGAAGCTTTCTTT. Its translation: CSAREGHQNTEAFF.

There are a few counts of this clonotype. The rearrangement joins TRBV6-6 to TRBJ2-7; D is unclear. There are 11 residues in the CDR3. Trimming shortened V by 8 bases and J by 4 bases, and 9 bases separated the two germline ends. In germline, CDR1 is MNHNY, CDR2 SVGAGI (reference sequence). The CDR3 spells CASFDEYEQYF. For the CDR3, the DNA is TGTGCCAGCTTCGACGAATACGAGCAGTACTTC.

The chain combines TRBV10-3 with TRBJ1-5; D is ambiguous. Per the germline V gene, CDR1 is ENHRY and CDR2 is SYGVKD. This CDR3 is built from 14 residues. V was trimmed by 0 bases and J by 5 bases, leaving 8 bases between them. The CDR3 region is CAISESAGDQPQHF. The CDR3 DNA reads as TGTGCCATCAGTGAGTCGGCGGGAGATCAGCCCCAGCATTTT.

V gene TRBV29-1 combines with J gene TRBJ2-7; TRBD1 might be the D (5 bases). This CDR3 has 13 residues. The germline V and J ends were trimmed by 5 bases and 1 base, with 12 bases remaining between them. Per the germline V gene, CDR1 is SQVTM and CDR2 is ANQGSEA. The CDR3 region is CSVLQADSYEQYF. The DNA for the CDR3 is TGCAGCGTTCTACAGGCAGATTCCTACGAGCAGTACTTC.

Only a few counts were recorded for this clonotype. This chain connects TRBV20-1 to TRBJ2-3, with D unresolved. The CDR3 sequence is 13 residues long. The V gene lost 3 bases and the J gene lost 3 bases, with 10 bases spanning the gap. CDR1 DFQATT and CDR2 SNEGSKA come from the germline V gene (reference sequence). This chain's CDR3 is CSARAHQTDTQYF. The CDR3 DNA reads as TGCAGTGCTAGGGCCCACCAGACAGATACGCAGTATTTT.

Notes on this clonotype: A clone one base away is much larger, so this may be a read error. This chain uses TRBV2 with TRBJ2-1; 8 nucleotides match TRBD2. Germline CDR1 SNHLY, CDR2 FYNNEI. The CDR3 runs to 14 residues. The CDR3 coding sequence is TGTACCTCCGAACGGGGACTAGATACCAATGAGCAGTTCTTC. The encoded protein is CTSERGLDTNEQFF.

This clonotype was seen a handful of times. DNA of the CDR3: TGTGCCAGCAGCCAAGATCTTGTAAGTAGCTCCTACGAGCAGTACTTC. Residues: CASSQDLVSSSYEQYF. The chain is built from TRBV3-1 and TRBJ2-7; no clear D gene. The CDR3 is 16 residues long. The ends were cut back, 0 bases at V and 0 bases at J, with 12 bases in the middle. The germline V gene encodes CDR1 LGHDT and CDR2 YNNKEL (reference sequence).

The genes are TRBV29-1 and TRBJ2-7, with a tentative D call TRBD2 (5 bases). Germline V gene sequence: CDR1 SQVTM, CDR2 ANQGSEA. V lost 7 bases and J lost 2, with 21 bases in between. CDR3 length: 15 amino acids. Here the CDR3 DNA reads TGCAGCGCACGATCAACTAGTCCGGTGGCCTACGAGCAGTACTTC. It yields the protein CSARSTSPVAYEQYF.

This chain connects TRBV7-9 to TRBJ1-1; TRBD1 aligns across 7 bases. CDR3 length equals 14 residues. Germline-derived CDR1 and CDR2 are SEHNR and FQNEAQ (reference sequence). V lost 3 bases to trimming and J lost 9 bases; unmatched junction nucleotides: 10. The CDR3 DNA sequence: TGTGCCAGCAGCTTTGTGCAGGGGGATCGCAAAGCTTTCTTT. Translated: CASSFVQGDRKAFF.

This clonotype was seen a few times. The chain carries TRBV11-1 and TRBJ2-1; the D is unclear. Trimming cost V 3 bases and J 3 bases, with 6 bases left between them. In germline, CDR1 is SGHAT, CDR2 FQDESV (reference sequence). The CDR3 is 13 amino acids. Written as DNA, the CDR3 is TGTGCCAGCAGCTTTGTAGGCTACAATGAGCAGTTCTTC. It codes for CASSFVGYNEQFF.

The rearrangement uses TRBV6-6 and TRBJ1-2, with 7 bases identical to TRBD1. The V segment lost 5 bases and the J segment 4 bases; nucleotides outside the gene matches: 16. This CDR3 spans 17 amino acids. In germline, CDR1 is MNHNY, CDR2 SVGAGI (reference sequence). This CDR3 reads CASSPTSRTGYTYGYTF. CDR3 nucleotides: TGTGCCAGCAGTCCTACTTCCCGGACAGGTTATACCTATGGCTACACCTTC.

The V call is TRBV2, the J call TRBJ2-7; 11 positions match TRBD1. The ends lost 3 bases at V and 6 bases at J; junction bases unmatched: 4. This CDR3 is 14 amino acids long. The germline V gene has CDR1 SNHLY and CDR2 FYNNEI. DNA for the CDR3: TGTGCCAGCAGTGAGGACAGGGGGCTGCTCGAGCAGTACTTC. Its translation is CASSEDRGLLEQYF.

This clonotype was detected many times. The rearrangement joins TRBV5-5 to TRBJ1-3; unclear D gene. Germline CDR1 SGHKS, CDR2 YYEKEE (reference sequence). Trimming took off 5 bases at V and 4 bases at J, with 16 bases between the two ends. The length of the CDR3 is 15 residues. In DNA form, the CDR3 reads TGTGCCAGCAGACGCGGGGTTGGGGAAGGAAACACCATATATTTT. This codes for CASRRGVGEGNTIYF. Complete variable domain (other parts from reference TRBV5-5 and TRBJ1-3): DAGVTQSPTHLIKTRGQQVTLRCSPISGHKSVSWYQQVLGQGPQFIFQYYEKEERGRGNFPDRFSARQFPNYSSELNVNALLLGDSALYLCASRRGVGEGNTIYFGEGSWLTVV.

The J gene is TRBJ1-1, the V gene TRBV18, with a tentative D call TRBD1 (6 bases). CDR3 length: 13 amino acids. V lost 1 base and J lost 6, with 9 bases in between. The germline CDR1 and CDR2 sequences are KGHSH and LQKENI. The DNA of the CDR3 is TGTGCCAGCTCACCACAGGGGGAGTCTGAAGCTTTCTTT. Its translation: CASSPQGESEAFF.

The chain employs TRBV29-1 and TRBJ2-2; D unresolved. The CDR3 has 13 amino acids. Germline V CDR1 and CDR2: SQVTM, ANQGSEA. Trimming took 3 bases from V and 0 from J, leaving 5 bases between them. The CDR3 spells CSVDYSNTGELFF. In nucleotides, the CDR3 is TGCAGCGTTGACTATTCGAACACCGGGGAGCTGTTTTTT.

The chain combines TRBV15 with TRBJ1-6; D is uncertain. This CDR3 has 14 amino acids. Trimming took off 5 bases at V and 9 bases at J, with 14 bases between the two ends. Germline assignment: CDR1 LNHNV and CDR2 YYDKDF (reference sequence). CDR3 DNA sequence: TGTGCCACCAGCGGCCCGGTGGGAGGTTCACCCCTCCACTTT. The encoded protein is CATSGPVGGSPLHF.

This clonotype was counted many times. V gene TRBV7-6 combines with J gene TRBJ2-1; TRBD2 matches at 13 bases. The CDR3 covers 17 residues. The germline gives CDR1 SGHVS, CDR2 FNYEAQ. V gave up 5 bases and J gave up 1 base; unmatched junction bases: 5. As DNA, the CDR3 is TGTGCCAGCAGCCACGGGACTAGCGGGGTTTCCTACAATGAGCAGTTCTTC. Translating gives CASSHGTSGVSYNEQFF.

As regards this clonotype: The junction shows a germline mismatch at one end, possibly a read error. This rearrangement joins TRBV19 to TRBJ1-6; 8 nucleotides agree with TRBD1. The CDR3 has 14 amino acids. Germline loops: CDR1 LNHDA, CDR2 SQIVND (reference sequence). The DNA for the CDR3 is TGTGTCAGTACCGACAGGGGCTATAATTCACCCCTCCACTTT. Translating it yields CVSTDRGYNSPLHF.

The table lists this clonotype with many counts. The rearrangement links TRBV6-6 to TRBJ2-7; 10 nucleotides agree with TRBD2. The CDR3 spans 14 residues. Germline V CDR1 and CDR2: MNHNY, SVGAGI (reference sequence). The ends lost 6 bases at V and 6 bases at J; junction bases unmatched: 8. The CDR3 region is CASSTSGISSEQYF. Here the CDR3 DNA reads TGTGCCAGCAGCACTAGCGGGATATCAAGCGAGCAGTACTTC.

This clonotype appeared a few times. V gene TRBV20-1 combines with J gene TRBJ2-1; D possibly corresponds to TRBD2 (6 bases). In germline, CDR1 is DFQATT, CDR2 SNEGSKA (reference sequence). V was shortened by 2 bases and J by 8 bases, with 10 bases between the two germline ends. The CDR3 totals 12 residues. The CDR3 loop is CSARWAGYEQFF. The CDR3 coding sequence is TGCAGTGCTAGATGGGCGGGATATGAGCAGTTCTTC.